A selection of T cell receptor beta chains follows, all from one sample in a study of breast tumors, draining lymph nodes, adjacent tissues. TCRdb itself ran the multiplex PCR reads through MiXCR, one entry per CDR3 protein. Of 20,000 or so distinct CDR3 sequences in the sample, roughly 50% were seen once. The material sequenced was breast tumor tissue. All receptors derive from a female donor with breast cancer. Some clones in this sample may be carry-over from other donors' samples. CDR3s include the opening cysteine and the closing phenylalanine or tryptophan. Each record gives: clone size, D gene, V gene, J gene, CDR3 DNA, CDR3 protein. The D gene is left open where the match is weak. Clone size is given for some rows only: seen once, a few or many times, or a class if the clone is expanded.

clone size: many; D gene: TRBD1; V gene: TRBV6-1; J gene: TRBJ1-5; CDR3 DNA: TGTGCCAGCAACACAGGGGTACGGAATCAGCCCCAGCATTTT; CDR3 protein: CASNTGVRNQPQHF
clone size: many; D gene: .; V gene: TRBV5-8; J gene: TRBJ1-2; CDR3 DNA: TGTGCCAGCAGCTTGAGCAATATTAACTATGGCTACACCTTC; CDR3 protein: CASSLSNINYGYTF
clone size: medium-sized; D gene: .; V gene: TRBV18; J gene: TRBJ1-5; CDR3 DNA: TGTGCCAGCTCACGGGGGGGCCGGGATCAGCCCCAGCATTTT; CDR3 protein: CASSRGGRDQPQHF
clone size: many; D gene: .; V gene: TRBV6-2/TRBV6-3; J gene: TRBJ2-3; CDR3 DNA: TGTGCCAGCAGTTACGTGGGGATTAGAACAGATACGCAGTATTTT; CDR3 protein: CASSYVGIRTDTQYF
clone size: .; D gene: TRBD1; V gene: TRBV18; J gene: TRBJ2-6; CDR3 DNA: TGTGCCAGCCGACAGGGCTCTGGGGCCAACGTCCCGACTTTC; CDR3 protein: CASRQGSGANVPTF
clone size: medium-sized; D gene: TRBD1; V gene: TRBV10-3; J gene: TRBJ2-3; CDR3 DNA: TGTGCCATCAGACCGGGACAGGGGGGGCGAGATACGCAGTATTTT; CDR3 protein: CAIRPGQGGRDTQYF
clone size: .; D gene: .; V gene: TRBV29-1; J gene: TRBJ2-1; CDR3 DNA: TGCAGCGCGACAGTCTCCTACAATGAGCAGTTCTTC; CDR3 protein: CSATVSYNEQFF
clone size: many; D gene: .; V gene: TRBV5-1; J gene: TRBJ2-5; CDR3 DNA: TGCGCCAGCAGCTTGGAAGAAGGGGGAGGTCGAGAGACCCAGTACTTC; CDR3 protein: CASSLEEGGGRETQYF
clone size: many; D gene: .; V gene: TRBV7-2; J gene: TRBJ1-1; CDR3 DNA: TGTGCCAGCAGCTTAGCGCCACAGATCATGGGTAGCACTGAAGCTTTCTTT; CDR3 protein: CASSLAPQIMGSTEAFF
clone size: many; D gene: TRBD1; V gene: TRBV6-5; J gene: TRBJ2-1; CDR3 DNA: TGTGCCAGCAGTTACTCGGGACAGATGGGTAACAATGAGCAGTTCTTC; CDR3 protein: CASSYSGQMGNNEQFF
clone size: .; D gene: TRBD2; V gene: TRBV12-3/TRBV12-4; J gene: TRBJ2-7; CDR3 DNA: TGTGCCAGCAGGCTAGCGGGAGGAGTCTACGAGCAGTACTTC; CDR3 protein: CASRLAGGVYEQYF
clone size: .; D gene: .; V gene: TRBV28; J gene: TRBJ2-7; CDR3 DNA: TGTGCCAGCCGTCGGCCAGGGCTATACGAGCAGTACTTC; CDR3 protein: CASRRPGLYEQYF
clone size: .; D gene: TRBD2; V gene: TRBV24-1; J gene: TRBJ2-1; CDR3 DNA: TGTGCCACCAGTACTAGCGGGAGCGATGAGCAGTTCTTC; CDR3 protein: CATSTSGSDEQFF
clone size: .; D gene: .; V gene: TRBV7-2; J gene: TRBJ2-4; CDR3 DNA: TGTGCCAGCAGCCAAGGACAGTCAAAAACCATTCAGTACTTC; CDR3 protein: CASSQGQSKTIQYF
clone size: .; D gene: TRBD1; V gene: TRBV10-3; J gene: TRBJ1-2; CDR3 DNA: TGTGCCATCAGTTACCCACCGGGACAGACGCCCTATGGCTACACCTTC; CDR3 protein: CAISYPPGQTPYGYTF
clone size: many; D gene: TRBD2; V gene: TRBV18; J gene: TRBJ2-1; CDR3 DNA: TGTGCCAGCTCACCAAGAGGTAGCGGGTGGTCCTACAATGAGCAGTTCTTC; CDR3 protein: CASSPRGSGWSYNEQFF
clone size: once; D gene: .; V gene: TRBV6-1; J gene: TRBJ1-6; CDR3 DNA: TGTGCCAGCAGTGAAAGGACAGCGCTTTCACCCCTCCACTTT; CDR3 protein: CASSERTALSPLHF
clone size: .; D gene: .; V gene: TRBV29-1; J gene: TRBJ1-2; CDR3 DNA: TGCAGCGTTGCTCAGGGAAACTATGGCTACACCTTC; CDR3 protein: CSVAQGNYGYTF
clone size: .; D gene: .; V gene: TRBV6-2/TRBV6-3; J gene: TRBJ1-2; CDR3 DNA: TGTGCCAGCAGTCCAAGAACAGGGTTAGGTGGCTACACCTTC; CDR3 protein: CASSPRTGLGGYTF
clone size: many; D gene: .; V gene: TRBV20-1; J gene: TRBJ1-5; CDR3 DNA: TGCAGTGCTCTGGACACCAATCAGCCCCAGCATTTT; CDR3 protein: CSALDTNQPQHF
clone size: .; D gene: .; V gene: TRBV29-1; J gene: TRBJ1-1; CDR3 DNA: TGCAGCGTTGCCAGGGGAGGCGCTGAAGCTTTCTTT; CDR3 protein: CSVARGGAEAFF
clone size: many; D gene: .; V gene: TRBV7-6; J gene: TRBJ2-2; CDR3 DNA: TGTGCCAGCAGCTTAGACTTGGGGGCAGTCACCGGGGAGCTGTTTTTT; CDR3 protein: CASSLDLGAVTGELFF
clone size: medium-sized; D gene: TRBD2; V gene: TRBV28; J gene: TRBJ2-1; CDR3 DNA: TGTGCCAGCAGTTTAAGGGGAGGGGACAATGAGCAGTTCTTC; CDR3 protein: CASSLRGGDNEQFF
clone size: .; D gene: TRBD2; V gene: TRBV10-3; J gene: TRBJ2-5; CDR3 DNA: TGTGCCATCAGCTCCGGGACTAGCGGGTCCCAAGAGACCCAGTACTTC; CDR3 protein: CAISSGTSGSQETQYF
clone size: medium-sized; D gene: TRBD2; V gene: TRBV20-1; J gene: TRBJ2-1; CDR3 DNA: TGCAGTGCCCCGGGACTAGCGGACAATGAGCAGTTCTTC; CDR3 protein: CSAPGLADNEQFF
clone size: many; D gene: .; V gene: TRBV28; J gene: TRBJ1-2; CDR3 DNA: TGTGCCAGCAGCCATAACAGGGATCCCCATACCTATGGCTACACCTTC; CDR3 protein: CASSHNRDPHTYGYTF
clone size: medium-sized; D gene: .; V gene: TRBV12-3/TRBV12-4; J gene: TRBJ2-3; CDR3 DNA: TGTGCCAGCAGTTTCGGCGGAAGCACAGATACGCAGTATTTT; CDR3 protein: CASSFGGSTDTQYF
clone size: many; D gene: .; V gene: TRBV4-1; J gene: TRBJ2-1; CDR3 DNA: TGCGCCAGCAGCCAAGTTGGGAGCGGGAATGAGCAGTTCTTC; CDR3 protein: CASSQVGSGNEQFF
clone size: few; D gene: TRBD2; V gene: TRBV20-1; J gene: TRBJ2-3; CDR3 DNA: TGCAGTGCTAGAGAGGCTAGCGGGAGCACAGATACGCAGTATTTT; CDR3 protein: CSAREASGSTDTQYF
clone size: medium-sized; D gene: TRBD1; V gene: TRBV7-2; J gene: TRBJ1-3; CDR3 DNA: TGTGCCAGCAGCTCGAGAATGGGACAGGGATTTTCTGGAAACACCATATATTTT; CDR3 protein: CASSSRMGQGFSGNTIYF
clone size: .; D gene: .; V gene: TRBV20-1; J gene: TRBJ2-7; CDR3 DNA: TGCAGTGCTAAGGGGGGCTCCGGGACTACCCACTACGAGCAGTACTTC; CDR3 protein: CSAKGGSGTTHYEQYF
clone size: once; D gene: .; V gene: TRBV30; J gene: TRBJ1-3; CDR3 DNA: TGTGCCTGGAACCCTAATAGGGTTATCGTCACTGGAAACACCATATATTTT; CDR3 protein: CAWNPNRVIVTGNTIYF
clone size: medium-sized; D gene: TRBD1; V gene: TRBV27; J gene: TRBJ2-1; CDR3 DNA: TGTGCCTCCACGAGAGGGACAGCCCAGAATGAGCAGTTCTTC; CDR3 protein: CASTRGTAQNEQFF
clone size: .; D gene: .; V gene: TRBV3-1; J gene: TRBJ2-7; CDR3 DNA: TGTGCCAGCAGCCCAGGGAGGGGGAGGGACGAGCAGTACTTC; CDR3 protein: CASSPGRGRDEQYF
clone size: many; D gene: TRBD2; V gene: TRBV6-2/TRBV6-3; J gene: TRBJ2-2; CDR3 DNA: TGTGCCAGCAGTGCGCCGGGACTAGACACCGGGGAGCTGTTTTTT; CDR3 protein: CASSAPGLDTGELFF
clone size: medium-sized; D gene: .; V gene: TRBV6-4; J gene: TRBJ2-3; CDR3 DNA: TGTGCCAGCAGTGACGGTGGGGCGGGCACAGATACGCAGTATTTT; CDR3 protein: CASSDGGAGTDTQYF
clone size: .; D gene: TRBD1; V gene: TRBV12-3/TRBV12-4; J gene: TRBJ1-4; CDR3 DNA: TGTGCCAGCAGACAGGGGGCCGAAAAACTGTTTTTT; CDR3 protein: CASRQGAEKLFF
clone size: many; D gene: .; V gene: TRBV28; J gene: TRBJ2-3; CDR3 DNA: TGTGCCAGCAGTCCTTTGGATACGCAGTATTTT; CDR3 protein: CASSPLDTQYF
clone size: .; D gene: TRBD1; V gene: TRBV9; J gene: TRBJ1-5; CDR3 DNA: TGTGCCAGCGGCGTAACAGGGGAAGGTCAGCCCCAGCATTTC; CDR3 protein: CASGVTGEGQPQHF
clone size: once; D gene: TRBD1; V gene: TRBV7-9; J gene: TRBJ2-3; CDR3 DNA: TGTGCCAGCAGCCGGGACAGGGGGCCTGCAGATACGCAGTATTTT; CDR3 protein: CASSRDRGPADTQYF
clone size: .; D gene: TRBD2; V gene: TRBV4-1; J gene: TRBJ2-6; CDR3 DNA: TGCGCCAGCAGCTCCTGGACTAGCGGCATAGGCATCTCTGGGGCCAACGTCCTGACTTTC; CDR3 protein: CASSSWTSGIGISGANVLTF